These 5 T cell receptor beta chains came from one sample sequenced in a study of vaccination and CD4 T cells after COVID-19. The treatment here: roughly 10-day PBMC culture with coronavirus spike peptide pools or control peptides (ViraFEST assay). The Oncomine TCR Beta short-read assay sequenced DNA from cultured CD4+ T cells. From the PCR reads, TCRdb called clonotypes with MiXCR, one entry per CDR3 protein. The data show approximately 8,200 distinct CDR3 sequences, approximately 58% seen once. For these receptors, no antigen is known. Material for sequencing was CD4+ T cells from blood, cultured in vitro. The receptors derive from a human donor who had recovered from COVID-19.

Of note for this clonotype: Because the CDR3's place on the DNA is in doubt, the DNA is left out and the CDR3 is given as listed by TCRdb. The chain links TRBV20-1 to TRBJ1-2; no check of the table's D call, TRBD1, against the DNA was made. The CDR3 spans 15 residues, counting both ends. CDR1 is DFQATT, CDR2 SNEGSKA, per germline (reference sequence). CDR3 in amino acids: CSASPRTGSNYGCTF.

This rearrangement joins TRBV20-1 to TRBJ2-5; 7 bases align to TRBD1. Germline V gives CDR1 DFQATT, CDR2 SNEGSKA (reference sequence). The V gene end was trimmed by 6 bases and the J gene end by 5 bases; junction bases not matched to a gene: 3. This CDR3 is 11 amino acids long. CDR3 sequence reads: CSAPRGETQYF. The CDR3 bases are TGCAGTGCCCCCAGGGGGGAGACCCAGTACTTC.

In regard to this clonotype: At one end the junction does not follow the germline gene, possibly because of a read error. The chain combines TRBV20-1 with TRBJ1-1; D is undetermined. Looked up from germline, CDR1 is DFQATT and CDR2 is SNEGSKA (reference sequence). The length of the CDR3 is 10 residues. The CDR3 sequence is CSPRTREAFF. CDR3 in DNA: TGCAGTCCTAGGACTAGGGAAGCTTTCTTT.

The chain employs TRBV6-1 and TRBJ2-7, with D maybe TRBD1 (5 bases). The germline V gene encodes CDR1 MNHNS and CDR2 SASEGT. V was cut by 4 bases and J by 3 bases, with 16 bases left in between. The length of the CDR3 is 15 residues. As DNA, the CDR3 is TGTGCCAGCAGTGTGTTGGAAGGGGTGGGCTACGAGCAGTACTTC. Residues: CASSVLEGVGYEQYF.

This clonotype was seen only a few times. The J gene is TRBJ2-1, the V gene TRBV20-1, with a tentative D call TRBD2 (6 bases). V was trimmed by 3 bases and J by 1 base, leaving 10 bases between them. The CDR3 spans 14 residues. Looked up from germline, CDR1 is DFQATT and CDR2 is SNEGSKA (reference sequence). The CDR3 DNA reads TGCAGTGCTAGTGGCGGGGAGTCCTACAATGAGCAGTTCTTC. Translated, it gives CSASGGESYNEQFF.